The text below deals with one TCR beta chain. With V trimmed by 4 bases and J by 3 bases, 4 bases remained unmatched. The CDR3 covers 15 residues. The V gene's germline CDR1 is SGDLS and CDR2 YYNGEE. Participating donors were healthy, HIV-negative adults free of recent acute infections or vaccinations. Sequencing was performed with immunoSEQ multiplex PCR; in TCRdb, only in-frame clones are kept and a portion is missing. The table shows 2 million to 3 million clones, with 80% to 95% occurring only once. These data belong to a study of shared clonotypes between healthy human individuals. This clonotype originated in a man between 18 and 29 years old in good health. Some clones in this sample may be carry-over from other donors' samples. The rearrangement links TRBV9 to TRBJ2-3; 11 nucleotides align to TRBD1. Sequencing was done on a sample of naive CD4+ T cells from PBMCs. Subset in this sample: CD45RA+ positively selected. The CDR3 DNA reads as TGTGCCAGCAGCCGGGACAGGGGGTTTACAGATACGCAGTATTTT. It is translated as CASSRDRGFTDTQYF.